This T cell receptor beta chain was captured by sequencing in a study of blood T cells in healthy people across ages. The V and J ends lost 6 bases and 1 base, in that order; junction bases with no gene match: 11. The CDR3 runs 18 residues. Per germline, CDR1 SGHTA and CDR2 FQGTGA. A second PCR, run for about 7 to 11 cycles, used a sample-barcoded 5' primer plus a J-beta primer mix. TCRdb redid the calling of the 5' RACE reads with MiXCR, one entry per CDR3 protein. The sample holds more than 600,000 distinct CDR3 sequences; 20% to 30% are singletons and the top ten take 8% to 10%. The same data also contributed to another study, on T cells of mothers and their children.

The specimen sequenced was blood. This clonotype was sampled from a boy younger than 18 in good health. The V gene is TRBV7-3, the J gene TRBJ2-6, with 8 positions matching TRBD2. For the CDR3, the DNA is TGTGCCAGCAGTCATCGGGGGGGGAGTGGGTCTGGGGCCAACGTCCTGACTTTC. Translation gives CASSHRGGSGSGANVLTF.